The entry that follows covers one T cell receptor beta chain sequence. Antigen specificity is unknown. CDR1 is DFQATT and CDR2 is SNEGSKA in the germline V gene (reference sequence). V was cut by 3 bases and J by 5 bases, with 14 bases left in between. This CDR3 spans 13 amino acids. The record originates from a study of T cell responses to AZD1222 COVID-19 vaccine. Notes on the study in general: Seropositive status at baseline applied to only six AZD1222 recipients. White British people made up most donors, females outnumbered males, and clonal diversity was possibly underestimated. Increases in Spike-specific TCR breadth and depth were seen after two AZD1222 doses.

The method was immunoSEQ multiplex PCR; TCRdb's version includes in-frame clones alone and lacks a portion of them. The sample consists of around 97,000 clones, 90% to 95% of them appearing once. The chain recombines TRBV20-1 with TRBJ2-7; tentatively, D is TRBD1 (6 bases). This TCR derives from an adult in good health. The sample in question was peripheral blood, obtained on day 0 of AZD1222 vaccination. The CDR3 coding sequence is TGCAGTGCTAGTTCTTTTGCAGGGGACGAGCAGTACTTC. This sequence encodes CSASSFAGDEQYF.